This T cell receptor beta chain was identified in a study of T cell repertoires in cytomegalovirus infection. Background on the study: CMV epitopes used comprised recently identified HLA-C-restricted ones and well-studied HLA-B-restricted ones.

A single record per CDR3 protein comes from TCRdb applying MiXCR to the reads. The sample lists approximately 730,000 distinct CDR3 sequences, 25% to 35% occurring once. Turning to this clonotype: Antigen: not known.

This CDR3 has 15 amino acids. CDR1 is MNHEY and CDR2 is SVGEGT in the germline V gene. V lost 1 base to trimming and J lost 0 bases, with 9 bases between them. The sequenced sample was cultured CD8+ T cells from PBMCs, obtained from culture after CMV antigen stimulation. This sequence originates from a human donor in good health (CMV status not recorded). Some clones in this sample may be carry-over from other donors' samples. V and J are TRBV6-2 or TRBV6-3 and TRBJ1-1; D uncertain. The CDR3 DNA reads TGTGCCAGCAGTTACTACGGGGTTCTGAACACTGAAGCTTTCTTT. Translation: CASSYYGVLNTEAFF.